A single sample gave rise to the 29 T cell receptor beta chains below, sequenced in a study of cytomegalovirus exposure and HLA in healthy donors. The PCR made use of 60 Vbeta and 13 Jbeta primers. The table came from immunoSEQ multiplex PCR; TCRdb's copy has only in-frame clones and leaves some out. In the table there are 150,000 or so clones, roughly 76% of which are singletons. The sample comprised PBMCs. These receptor sequences come from a woman aged 18-30 years in good health and CMV-seropositive.

This clone was counted a few times. This chain joins TRBV7-7 and TRBJ2-3, with a weak D call TRBD2 (5 bases). V was trimmed by 2 bases and J by 0 bases, leaving 9 bases between them. Germline V gene lookup returns CDR1 SSHAT and CDR2 FNYEAQ (reference sequence). CDR3 length equals 15 residues. The CDR3 nucleotides read TGTGCCAGCAGCTTATCGGGGATTAGCACAGATACGCAGTATTTT. It encodes CASSLSGISTDTQYF.

This chain links TRBV5-6 with TRBJ2-5; 8 bases line up with TRBD2. The better agreement between TRBJ2-7 and the DNA end casts doubt on the J call. The germline gives CDR1 SGHDT, CDR2 YYEEEE. The CDR3 sequence is 16 residues long. DNA for the CDR3: TGTGCCAGCAGCCCACCGGAGGCGGGGGGTATCACCGAGCAGTACTTC. Amino acid sequence: CASSPPEAGGITEQYF.

The chain employs TRBV5-1 and TRBJ2-1; TRBD2 matches at 10 bases. Germline V gene sequence: CDR1 SGHRS, CDR2 YFSETQ. V trimming: 5 bases; J trimming: 6 bases; junction bases outside the gene matches: 8. This CDR3 comprises 15 residues. The CDR3: CASRPTSGVSNEQFF. The CDR3, as DNA: TGCGCCAGCAGACCAACTAGCGGGGTGTCCAATGAGCAGTTCTTC.

The chain has TRBV13 and TRBJ2-1, with D maybe TRBD2 (5 bases). The CDR3 length is 15 residues. The V end was cut by 1 base, the J end by 6 bases, with 13 bases between. Per germline, CDR1 PRHDT and CDR2 FYEKMQ (reference sequence). The DNA for the CDR3 is TGTGCCAGCAGCTTAGACAACGGGGAGTTCAATGAGCAGTTCTTC. This translates into CASSLDNGEFNEQFF.

A single count supports this clone. The chain joins TRBV5-6 to TRBJ1-4, with D hard to call. V lost 6 bases and J lost 7, with 19 bases in between. Germline V gives CDR1 SGHDT, CDR2 YYEEEE. This CDR3 region has 15 residues. DNA for the CDR3: TGTGCCAGCAAGCCGTCGTCTTCTCTTGGTGAAAAACTGTTTTTT. Translating gives CASKPSSSLGEKLFF.

The genes are TRBV7-2 and TRBJ2-2; possible D gene TRBD1, 6 bases. V shed 0 bases and J shed 5 bases, with 10 bases lying between them. Germline V gene lookup returns CDR1 SGHTA and CDR2 FQGNSA. CDR3 size: 15 residues. In DNA form, the CDR3 reads TGTGCCAGCAGCTTAGCGGGGGCGCCAACCGGGGAGCTGTTTTTT. Its protein product is CASSLAGAPTGELFF.

The rearrangement links TRBV19 to TRBJ1-5; unclear D gene. Trimming left V 4 bases short and J 0 bases short, with 10 bases between. The germline V gene encodes CDR1 LNHDA and CDR2 SQIVND (reference sequence). This CDR3 comprises 15 residues. CDR3 sequence reads: CASSRSGYSNQPQHF. In DNA, the CDR3 is TGTGCCAGTAGTAGGTCCGGGTATAGCAATCAGCCCCAGCATTTT.

There are a few counts of this clone. CDR3 nucleotides: TGTGCCAGCAGCCCGGGACAGGGAAGAAGCGAGCAGTACTTC. This gives the protein CASSPGQGRSEQYF. The V gene is TRBV6-1, the J gene TRBJ2-7; 9 bases align to TRBD1. Germline trimming cut 6 bases from V and 6 bases from J; bases unmatched to any gene: 9. Germline CDR1 MNHNS, CDR2 SASEGT. The CDR3 runs 14 residues.

Here the CDR3 DNA reads TGCAGCGTTGAATATAACTTCGGCTACACCTTC. It encodes CSVEYNFGYTF. This chain joins TRBV29-1 and TRBJ1-2; D remains ambiguous. Trimming removed 2 bases from V and 8 bases from J, with 9 bases in between. The CDR3 has 11 amino acids. Germline CDR1 and CDR2: SQVTM and ANQGSEA.

The chain uses TRBV20-1 and TRBJ1-2; no reliable D call. Trimming pared 6 bases from V and 8 bases from J, leaving 7 bases between. CDR1 and CDR2 (germline): DFQATT, SNEGSKA (reference sequence). The CDR3 has 9 amino acids. The CDR3 here is CSAQMGYTF. CDR3 nucleotides: TGCAGTGCCCAAATGGGCTACACCTTC.

The genes are TRBV6-5 and TRBJ1-6; 7 bases align to TRBD1. V lost 5 bases, J lost 13 bases, and 14 bases stayed unmatched. The germline V gene has CDR1 MNHEY and CDR2 SVGAGI. The CDR3 contains 15 residues. The CDR3 loop is CASSGGAPGGSPLHF. DNA of the CDR3: TGTGCCAGCAGTGGAGGAGCCCCAGGGGGATCGCCCCTCCACTTT.

On this clone itself: One junction end does not reproduce the germline sequence, and a read error may be involved. The V gene is TRBV13, the J gene TRBJ1-2, with TRBD1 as a possible D gene (6 bases). This CDR3 comprises 14 residues. The germline gives CDR1 PRHDT, CDR2 FYEKMQ (reference sequence). The CDR3 DNA reads TGTGCCAGCAGCTTAGGGCAGGGGCCGTTTTTAGACCACTTC. It yields the protein CASSLGQGPFLDHF.

This chain links TRBV5-6 with TRBJ1-5; D not resolved. Trimming shortened V by 0 bases and J by 3 bases, and 16 bases separated the two germline ends. Germline V gene data show CDR1 as SGHDT and CDR2 as YYEEEE. The CDR3 extends over 17 amino acids. Written as DNA, the CDR3 is TGTGCCAGCAGCTTGGCTGTCGAGGGATATGACAATCAGCCCCAGCATTTT. It translates to CASSLAVEGYDNQPQHF.

The sample holds a few counts of this clone. The chain employs TRBV6-6 and TRBJ2-7; 9 bases are shared with TRBD2. Germline assignment: CDR1 MNHNY and CDR2 SVGAGI (reference sequence). V trimming: 8 bases; J trimming: 0 bases; junction bases outside the gene matches: 5. The CDR3 contains 14 residues. The CDR3 nucleotides read TGTGCCAGCGTACCTAGCGGGGACTCCTACGAGCAGTACTTC. It translates to CASVPSGDSYEQYF.

CDR3 nucleotide sequence: TGTGCCAGCAGCTTAGGCGGGGAACCCTACGAGCAGTACTTC. This gives the protein CASSLGGEPYEQYF. V usage is TRBV7-6 and J usage is TRBJ2-7, with a possible D match to TRBD2 (6 bases). The length of the CDR3 is 14 residues. The germline V gene has CDR1 SGHVS and CDR2 FNYEAQ. V lost 1 base to trimming and J lost 2 bases, with 9 bases between them.

This clone was seen more than once but under ten times. The gene calls are TRBV4-3 and TRBJ2-2, with 13 bases that match TRBD2. The CDR3 has 17 residues. V shed 1 base, J shed 6 bases, and the junction held 5 bases outside the gene matches. Per the germline V gene, CDR1 is LGHNA and CDR2 is YSLEER. The CDR3 sequence is CASSQGTSGGSSGELFF. The CDR3 DNA reads TGCGCCAGCAGCCAAGGGACTAGCGGGGGTAGTTCCGGGGAGCTGTTTTTT.

This rearrangement joins TRBV6-5 to TRBJ2-5; TRBD1 agrees at 7 bases. The CDR3 is 14 amino acids. Per the germline V gene, CDR1 is MNHEY and CDR2 is SVGAGI. V dropped 6 bases and J dropped 2; count of bases not matched to a gene: 6. In DNA, the CDR3 is TGTGCCAGCAGGGCGACAGGGACACAAGAGACCCAGTACTTC. It codes for CASRATGTQETQYF.

This CDR3 reads CASSQPHLAGTGELFF. In DNA form, the CDR3 reads TGTGCCAGCAGCCAGCCCCATCTAGCAGGCACCGGGGAGCTGTTTTTT. The chain links TRBV11-2 to TRBJ2-2; D is possibly TRBD2 (5 bases). V was pared by 5 bases and J by 4 bases, with 17 bases between. This CDR3 spans 16 amino acids. The germline V gene has CDR1 SGHAT and CDR2 FQNNGV.

This clone has only a few counts. The V call is TRBV7-6, the J call TRBJ1-1, with a possible D match to TRBD1 (6 bases). Germline V CDR1 and CDR2: SGHVS, FNYEAQ. CDR3 length: 14 amino acids. Between the trimmed V and J ends, which lost 5 bases and 0 bases, there was a span of 10 bases. This chain's CDR3 is CASSPTGLNTEAFF. The CDR3 region has the DNA TGTGCCAGCAGCCCAACAGGGTTGAACACTGAAGCTTTCTTT.

The chain uses TRBV11-3 and TRBJ2-1; 11 bases align to TRBD2. Germline loops: CDR1 SGHNT, CDR2 YENEEA. The J segment lost 6 bases and the V segment lost 4 bases, leaving 8 bases of the junction unmatched. CDR3 length: 16 residues. CDR3 amino acids: CASSSDSGGGSNEQFF. For the CDR3, the DNA is TGTGCCAGCAGCTCGGATAGCGGGGGGGGATCCAATGAGCAGTTCTTC. Combining the CDR3 with reference TRBV11-3 and TRBJ2-1 gives the whole variable domain EAGVVQSPRYKIIEKKQPVAFWCNPISGHNTLYWYLQNLGQGPELLIRYENEEAVDDSQLPKDRFSAERLKGVDSTLKIQPAELGDSAVYLCASSSDSGGGSNEQFFGPGTRLTVL.

The rearrangement joins TRBV28 to TRBJ2-2; possibly TRBD2 for D (6 bases). The CDR3 covers 17 residues. V lost 5 bases and J lost 3, with 19 bases in between. Germline values: CDR1 MDHEN, CDR2 SYDVKM. CDR3 in amino acids: CASSGTFGWSHTGELFF. The CDR3, as DNA: TGTGCCAGCAGTGGGACTTTCGGATGGAGCCACACCGGGGAGCTGTTTTTT. Full variable domain (rest looked up from reference TRBV28 and TRBJ2-2): DVKVTQSSRYLVKRTGEKVFLECVQDMDHENMFWYRQDPGLGLRLIYFSYDVKMKEKGDIPEGYSVSREKKERFSLILESASTNQTSMYLCASSGTFGWSHTGELFFGEGSRLTVL.

The chain has TRBV7-9 and TRBJ1-2, with 9 bases lining up with TRBD1. Germline trimming cut 5 bases from V and 7 bases from J; bases unmatched to any gene: 5. This CDR3 contains 13 residues. In germline, CDR1 is SEHNR, CDR2 FQNEAQ (reference sequence). Here the CDR3 reads CASSLQGAFGYTF. The CDR3 DNA reads as TGTGCCAGCAGCCTACAGGGGGCGTTTGGCTACACCTTC.

The rearrangement joins TRBV19 to TRBJ1-3, with TRBD1 as a possible D gene (5 bases). CDR1 LNHDA and CDR2 SQIVND come from the germline V gene (reference sequence). The CDR3 runs to 16 residues. V was cut by 4 bases and J by 4 bases, with 17 bases left in between. In nucleotides, the CDR3 is TGTGCCAGTAGTAATCGCCCGGGACTGATCGGAAACACCATATATTTT. Protein sequence: CASSNRPGLIGNTIYF.

This clone was found a few times. J is TRBJ2-2 and V is TRBV28; 10 bases align to TRBD1. Germline CDR1 reads MDHEN; CDR2 reads SYDVKM. CDR3 length equals 17 residues. Trimming at V came to 3 bases and at J to 3 bases, leaving 7 bases not matched to a gene. CDR3 residues: CASSLTDRGRDTGELFF. For the CDR3, the DNA is TGTGCCAGCAGTTTGACCGACAGGGGGCGGGACACCGGGGAGCTGTTTTTT.

The rearrangement joins TRBV11-2 to TRBJ2-1; D might be TRBD2 (5 bases). Germline assignment: CDR1 SGHAT and CDR2 FQNNGV. There are 13 residues in the CDR3. The V end lost 0 bases, the J end lost 10 bases, and 10 bases lay between the germline ends. CDR3 nucleotides: TGTGCCAGCAGCTTAGATTGGAGCGGAGAGCAGTTCTTC. It yields the protein CASSLDWSGEQFF.

The rearrangement joins TRBV15 to TRBJ2-7; 9 bases match TRBD1. With 3 bases clipped from V and 3 bases from J, the junction kept 9 bases outside the gene matches. Germline V gene data show CDR1 as LNHNV and CDR2 as YYDKDF (reference sequence). This CDR3 spans 16 amino acids. DNA for the CDR3: TGTGCCACCAGCAGCGGACAGGGGTCCCTCTTCTACGAGCAGTACTTC. Amino acid sequence: CATSSGQGSLFYEQYF. The full variable domain, its missing parts supplied by reference TRBV15 and TRBJ2-7, is DAMVIQNPRYQVTQFGKPVTLSCSQTLNHNVMYWYQQKSSQAPKLLFHYYDKDFNNEADTPDNFQSRRPNTSFCFLDIRSPGLGDTAMYLCATSSGQGSLFYEQYFGPGTRLTVT.

The V call is TRBV6-5, the J call TRBJ2-3, with 7 bases identical to TRBD2. The V segment lost 6 bases and the J segment 2 bases; nucleotides outside the gene matches: 5. The CDR3 runs to 14 residues. Per the germline V gene, CDR1 is MNHEY and CDR2 is SVGAGI. In DNA form, the CDR3 reads TGTGCCAGCAGCCGCGGGGGATACACAGATACGCAGTATTTT. Amino acid sequence: CASSRGGYTDTQYF.

This clone has only one observation. The chain couples TRBV4-1 to TRBJ1-5; a weak D match, TRBD1 (5 bases). V dropped 0 bases and J dropped 5 bases, with 11 bases sitting between them. This CDR3 has 15 residues. Looked up from germline, CDR1 is MGHRA and CDR2 is YSYEKL. In nucleotides, the CDR3 is TGCGCCAGCAGCCAAGATAGGGGATCTTATCAGCCCCAGCATTTT. This encodes CASSQDRGSYQPQHF.

The CDR3 region is CASSHEIGGYEQYF. In nucleotides, the CDR3 is TGTGCCAGCAGCCATGAAATAGGAGGTTACGAGCAGTACTTC. The V and J genes are TRBV11-2 and TRBJ2-7, with a tentative D call TRBD2 (5 bases). There are 14 residues in the CDR3. V lost 5 bases, J lost 4 bases, and 15 bases lay in between. Germline assignment: CDR1 SGHAT and CDR2 FQNNGV.